This TCR beta chain originates from a study of response to subunit inactivated influenza vaccine. Study results and caveats: Authors suggested each seasonal flu vaccination may recruit only limited numbers of new T cells.

MiXCR was run by TCRdb on the RT-PCR reads, yielding one entry per CDR3 protein. Of some 600,000 distinct CDR3 sequences listed, about 15% are singletons. This clonotype occurred many times. Antigen: not known. The V segment lost 5 bases and the J segment 8 bases; nucleotides outside the gene matches: 4. CDR3 length equals 14 residues. Germline V gives CDR1 SGHRS, CDR2 YFSETQ. This rearrangement joins TRBV5-1 to TRBJ2-1, with TRBD2 matching over 13 bases. The specimen comprised PBMCs from blood, sampled around 14 days before vaccination. The receptor was isolated from a man over 45 who received an inactivated influenza vaccine. This chain's CDR3 is CASRGLAGRDEQFF. Written as DNA, the CDR3 is TGCGCCAGCAGGGGACTAGCGGGGCGTGATGAGCAGTTCTTC.